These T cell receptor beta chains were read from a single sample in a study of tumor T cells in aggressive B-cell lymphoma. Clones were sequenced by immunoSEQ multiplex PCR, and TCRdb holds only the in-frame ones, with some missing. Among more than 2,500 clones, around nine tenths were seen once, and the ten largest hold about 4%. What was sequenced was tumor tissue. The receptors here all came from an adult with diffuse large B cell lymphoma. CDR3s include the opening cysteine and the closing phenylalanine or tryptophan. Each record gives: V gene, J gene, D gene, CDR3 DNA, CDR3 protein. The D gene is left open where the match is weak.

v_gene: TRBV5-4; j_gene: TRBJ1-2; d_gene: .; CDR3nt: TGTGCCAGCAGCGTCGCCCCGCCGAGCTATGGCTACACCTTC; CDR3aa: CASSVAPPSYGYTF
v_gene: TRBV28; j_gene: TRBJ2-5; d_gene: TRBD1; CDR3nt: TGTGCCAGCAGCCACGGACAGGGGTGGCAAGAGACCCAGTACTTC; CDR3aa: CASSHGQGWQETQYF
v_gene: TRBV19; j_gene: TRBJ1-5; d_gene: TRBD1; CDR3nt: TGTGCCAGTAGTATTTGGGACAGTACCGATCAGCCCCAGCATTTT; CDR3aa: CASSIWDSTDQPQHF
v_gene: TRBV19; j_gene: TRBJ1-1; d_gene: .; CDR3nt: TGTGCCAGTAGTGGGGGACACTTCATGAACACTGAAGCTTTCTTT; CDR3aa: CASSGGHFMNTEAFF
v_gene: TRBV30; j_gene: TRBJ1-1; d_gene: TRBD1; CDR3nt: TGTGCCTGGAGGAGGGGGCTGAACACTGAAGCTTTCTTT; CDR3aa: CAWRRGLNTEAFF
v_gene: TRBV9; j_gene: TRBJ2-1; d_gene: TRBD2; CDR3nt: TGTGCCAGCAGCGTAGGTCCGGGAGTCGGGGGGGTCAATGAGCAGTTCTTC; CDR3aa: CASSVGPGVGGVNEQFF
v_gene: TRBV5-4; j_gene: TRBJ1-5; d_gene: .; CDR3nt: TGTGCCAGCAGCTTGAGAGGTGGTCATCAGCCCCAGCATTTT; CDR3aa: CASSLRGGHQPQHF
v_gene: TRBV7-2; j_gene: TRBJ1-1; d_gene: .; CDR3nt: TGTGCCAGCAGCTTAGTCCAGGGGAACACTGAAGCTTTCTTT; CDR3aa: CASSLVQGNTEAFF
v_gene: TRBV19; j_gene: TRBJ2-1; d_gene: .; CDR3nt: TGTGCCAGTAGTGGGTGGCTGACAACGTTCTTC; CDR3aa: CASSGWLTTFF
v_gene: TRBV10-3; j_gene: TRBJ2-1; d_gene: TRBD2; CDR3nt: TGTGCCATCGCTAGCGGGATGAGCTCCTACAATGAGCAGTTCTTC; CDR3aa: CAIASGMSSYNEQFF
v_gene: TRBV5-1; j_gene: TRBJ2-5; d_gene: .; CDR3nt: TGCGCCAGCAGCCTGGGGGGGCGAGAGACCCAGTACTTC; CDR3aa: CASSLGGRETQYF
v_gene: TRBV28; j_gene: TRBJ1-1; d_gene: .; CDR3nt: TGTGCCAGCAACTTACTGGTCGGTAACACTGAAGCTTTCTTT; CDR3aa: CASNLLVGNTEAFF